These 15 T cell receptor beta chains originate from one sample sequenced in a study of OX40 agonist ivuxolimab in advanced cancers. Here immunoSEQ multiplex PCR was the method, and the copy in TCRdb shows in-frame clones only, minus some. The sample yields roughly 86,000 clones, 90% seen once. This specimen was CD4+ or CD8+ T cells sorted from blood, taken in a trial of the OX40 agonist ivuxolimab. All receptors come from an adult with an advanced solid tumor such as melanoma, head and neck, liver or kidney cancer.

The CDR3 loop is CASSSNLAGGYNEQFF. CDR3 DNA: TGCGCCAGCAGCTCCAATCTAGCGGGAGGTTACAATGAGCAGTTCTTC. The chain joins TRBV5-1 to TRBJ2-1; TRBD2 matches at 11 bases. Germline CDR1 reads SGHRS; CDR2 reads YFSETQ. V was pared by 3 bases and J by 4 bases, with 6 bases of the junction left unmatched. The length of the CDR3 is 16 residues.

This chain links TRBV9 with TRBJ2-5, with D unresolved. Germline V CDR1 and CDR2: SGDLS, YYNGEE. V lost 2 bases and J 2 bases, leaving 16 bases between the germline ends. The CDR3 is 16 amino acids. As DNA, the CDR3 is TGTGCCAGCAGCGTTGGCACGACGATAGGACAAGAGACCCAGTACTTC. Translating it yields CASSVGTTIGQETQYF.

This clone was recorded only once. This CDR3 is CASSLLGGISNQPQHF. CDR3 DNA sequence: TGTGCCAGCAGTTTGTTGGGTGGAATTAGCAATCAGCCCCAGCATTTT. The rearrangement joins TRBV27 to TRBJ1-5; D is ambiguous. Germline assignment: CDR1 MNHEY and CDR2 SMNVEV (reference sequence). V was shortened by 3 bases and J by 0 bases, with 12 bases between the two germline ends. The CDR3 totals 16 residues.

This clone has a single count. The chain uses TRBV13 and TRBJ2-3; TRBD2 is a possible D gene (6 bases). The CDR3 loop spans 14 amino acids. Germline loops: CDR1 PRHDT, CDR2 FYEKMQ (reference sequence). The V and J ends lost 8 bases and 0 bases respectively, with 12 bases between them. CDR3 loop: CASSGDPSTDTQYF. The CDR3 nucleotides are TGTGCCAGCTCGGGAGACCCTAGCACAGATACGCAGTATTTT.

The CDR3 bases are TGTGCCAGCAGTTCCCCGATTATAGCGGGAGTGGACCACGAGCAGTACTTC. Translation: CASSSPIIAGVDHEQYF. The rearrangement uses TRBV28 and TRBJ2-7, with TRBD2 matching 9 bases. Germline CDR1 MDHEN, CDR2 SYDVKM. V shed 4 bases and J 5 bases; nucleotides not matched to a gene: 15. CDR3 length equals 17 residues.

The chain joins TRBV6-5 to TRBJ2-7, with TRBD1 identical over 9 bases. CDR3 size: 15 residues. The germline CDR1 and CDR2 sequences are MNHEY and SVGAGI. The V segment lost 5 bases and the J segment 7 bases; nucleotides outside the gene matches: 12. In nucleotides, the CDR3 is TGTGCCAGCAGTCGGTCGGGGACAGGGTTGGGAGAGCAGTACTTC. The encoded protein is CASSRSGTGLGEQYF.

The rearrangement joins TRBV25-1 to TRBJ2-1, with 7 bases aligning to TRBD2. There are 14 residues in the CDR3. CDR1 and CDR2 (germline): MGHDK, SYGVNS. V lost 2 bases and J lost 4; bases outside the gene matches: 2. The CDR3 loop is CASSELADYNEQFF. CDR3 coding DNA: TGTGCCAGCAGTGAACTAGCGGATTACAATGAGCAGTTCTTC.

The genes are TRBV5-6 and TRBJ2-3; a possible D gene is TRBD2 (6 bases). Germline assignment: CDR1 SGHDT and CDR2 YYEEEE. V lost 3 bases, J lost 4 bases, and 18 bases lay in between. The CDR3 is 16 residues long. As DNA, the CDR3 is TGTGCCAGCAGCTCCGGCGCGGCAGGAGGGGCAGATACGCAGTATTTT. This codes for CASSSGAAGGADTQYF.

V usage is TRBV6-1 and J usage is TRBJ2-7; no reliable D call. V was shortened by 1 base and J by 2 bases, with 12 bases between the two germline ends. The CDR3 contains 15 residues. Germline-derived CDR1 and CDR2 are MNHNS and SASEGT. As DNA, the CDR3 is TGTGCCAGCAGTGAAGGAGACTCCGGCCCCTACGAGCAGTACTTC. Translating gives CASSEGDSGPYEQYF.

V gene TRBV5-1 combines with J gene TRBJ2-5, with unresolved D. Judging by the DNA end, TRBJ2-7 fits better; the J call may be wrong. The CDR3 sequence is 15 residues long. Germline V gene data show CDR1 as SGHRS and CDR2 as YFSETQ. The CDR3 sequence is CASSFRQALLYEQYF. The CDR3 DNA sequence: TGCGCCAGCAGCTTCCGTCAGGCCCTACTCTACGAGCAGTACTTC.

The chain carries TRBV19 and TRBJ1-2; D is undetermined. CDR3 size: 14 residues. Germline V gene data show CDR1 as LNHDA and CDR2 as SQIVND (reference sequence). V lost 7 bases to trimming and J lost 0 bases, with 12 bases between them. This CDR3 is CASIPSPANYGYTF. CDR3 coding DNA: TGTGCCAGTATCCCGTCCCCAGCTAACTATGGCTACACCTTC.

This clone was seen a single time. CDR3 protein: CASSLETGGYTF. DNA for the CDR3: TGCGCCAGCAGCTTGGAGACGGGGGGCTACACCTTC. V gene TRBV5-1 combines with J gene TRBJ1-2; D call uncertain. Germline V gene lookup returns CDR1 SGHRS and CDR2 YFSETQ. The CDR3 is 12 amino acids. V lost 0 bases, J lost 8 bases, and 8 bases lay in between.

DNA for the CDR3: TGTGCCAGCAGCAAAACCAGGGGGCCTAACACCGGGGAGCTGTTTTTT. Amino acid sequence: CASSKTRGPNTGELFF. V and J are TRBV28 and TRBJ2-2, with 8 bases identical to TRBD1. Germline lookup yields CDR1 MDHEN and CDR2 SYDVKM. V lost 6 bases and J lost 2; bases outside the gene matches: 8. CDR3 length: 16 amino acids.

The rearrangement joins TRBV5-1 to TRBJ1-4, with a possible D match to TRBD1 (5 bases). Trimming cost V 4 bases and J 5 bases, with 12 bases left between them. CDR1 and CDR2 from the germline V gene are SGHRS and YFSETQ. The CDR3 has 14 residues. DNA for the CDR3: TGCGCCAGCAGCGTGGAGGGGAAAAATGAAAAACTGTTTTTT. This translates into CASSVEGKNEKLFF.

This chain joins TRBV4-1 and TRBJ2-7; the D is unclear. V lost 4 bases to trimming and J lost 1 base, with 8 bases between them. From germline, CDR1 is MGHRA and CDR2 YSYEKL. The CDR3 is 13 residues long. The chain's CDR3 is CASSLDGSYEQYF. In DNA form, the CDR3 reads TGCGCCAGCAGCCTCGACGGATCCTACGAGCAGTACTTC.